This T cell receptor beta chain was identified during a study of T cell changes during pregnancy in multiple sclerosis. The V and J ends lost 7 bases and 4 bases, in that order; junction bases with no gene match: 1. The CDR3 contains 12 residues. CDR1 and CDR2 (germline): MNHEY, SVGAGI. Here immunoSEQ multiplex PCR was the method, and the copy in TCRdb shows in-frame clones only, minus some. The table has about 86,000 clones, less than 95% seen once. About this clone itself: The CDR3 end shows no conserved phenylalanine or tryptophan, and so a read error is likely.

The rearrangement links TRBV6-5 to TRBJ1-2; 9 bases map to TRBD1. This receptor was identified in a female donor in good health, enrolled as a control in a pregnancy study. The sequences come from peripheral blood, collected in the first trimester of pregnancy. CDR3 nucleotides: TGTGCCAGCATGGGACAGGGCTATGGCTACACCTCC. It encodes CASMGQGYGYTS.